This T cell receptor (beta chain) was identified in a study of shared clonotypes between healthy human individuals. Turning to the study itself: Ranging from 18 to 49 in age, donors were two women and a few men. For every donor, three CD4 naive, three CD4 memory, two CD8 naive and one CD8 memory plates were used.

V dropped 0 bases and J dropped 6 bases, with 5 bases sitting between them. The CDR3 length is 13 residues. The germline V gene encodes CDR1 MNHEY and CDR2 SMNVEV (reference sequence). Naive CD8 populations comprised CD45RO-negative cells positively selected for CCR7, excluding terminally differentiated effector memory CD45RA+ cells. Adult Caucasians living in Nashville, Tennessee made up all of the donors. The assay used deep level. Libraries were prepared by immunoSEQ multiplex PCR; TCRdb keeps only in-frame clonotypes and omits some of them. The profile shows about 580,000 clones, 95% to 98% of them singletons.

The sequence came from a man younger than 40 in good health. The J gene is TRBJ2-2, the V gene TRBV27; D gene ambiguous. Sequencing was performed on naive CD8+ T cells sorted from blood. The chain's CDR3 is CASSLSYPGELFF. As DNA, the CDR3 is TGTGCCAGCAGTTTATCTTACCCCGGGGAGCTGTTTTTT.